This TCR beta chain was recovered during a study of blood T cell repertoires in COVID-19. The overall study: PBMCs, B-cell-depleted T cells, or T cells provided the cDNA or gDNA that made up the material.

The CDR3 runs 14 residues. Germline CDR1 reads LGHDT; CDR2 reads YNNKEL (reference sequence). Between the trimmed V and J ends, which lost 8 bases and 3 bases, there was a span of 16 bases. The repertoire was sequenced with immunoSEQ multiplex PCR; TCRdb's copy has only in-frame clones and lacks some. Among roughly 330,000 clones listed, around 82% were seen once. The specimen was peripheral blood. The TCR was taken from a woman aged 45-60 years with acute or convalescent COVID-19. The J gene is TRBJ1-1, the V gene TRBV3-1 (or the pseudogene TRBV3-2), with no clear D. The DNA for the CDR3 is TGTGCCAGCGCGGAGATCTGCGATGACACTGAAGCTTTCTTT. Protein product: CASAEICDDTEAFF.